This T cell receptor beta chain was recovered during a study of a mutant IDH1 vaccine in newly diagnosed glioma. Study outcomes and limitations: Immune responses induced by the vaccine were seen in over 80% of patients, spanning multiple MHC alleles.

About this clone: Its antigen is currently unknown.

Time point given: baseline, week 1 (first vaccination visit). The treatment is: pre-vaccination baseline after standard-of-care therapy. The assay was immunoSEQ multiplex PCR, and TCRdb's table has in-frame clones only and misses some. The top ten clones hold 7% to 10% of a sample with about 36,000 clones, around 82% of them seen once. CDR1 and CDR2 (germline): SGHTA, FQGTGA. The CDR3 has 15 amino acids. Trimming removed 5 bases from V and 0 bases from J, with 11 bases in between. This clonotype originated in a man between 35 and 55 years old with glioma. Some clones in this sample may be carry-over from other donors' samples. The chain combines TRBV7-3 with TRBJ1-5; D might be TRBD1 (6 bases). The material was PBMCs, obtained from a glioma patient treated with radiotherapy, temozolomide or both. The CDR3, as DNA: TGTGCCAGCAGCGCGGAGGGGGGTAGCAATCAGCCCCAGCATTTT. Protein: CASSAEGGSNQPQHF.